This entry describes one TCR beta chain. Here immunoSEQ multiplex PCR was the method, and the copy in TCRdb shows in-frame clones only, minus some. The repertoire holds 90,000 to 100,000 clones, 92% seen once, with about 2% in the top ten. This record comes from a study of T cell changes during pregnancy in multiple sclerosis. The CDR3 extends over 14 amino acids. The germline gives CDR1 SGHKS, CDR2 YYEKEE (reference sequence). V was clipped by 2 bases and J by 0 bases, with 8 bases between them. Sequenced here: peripheral blood, sampled after pregnancy. The sequence derives from a female donor in good health, enrolled as a control in a pregnancy study. The V call is TRBV5-5, the J call TRBJ1-1; D gene uncertain. This CDR3 is CASSFTVMNTEAFF. CDR3 DNA sequence: TGTGCCAGCAGCTTTACAGTTATGAACACTGAAGCTTTCTTT. The whole variable domain, filled in from reference TRBV5-5 and TRBJ1-1, reads DAGVTQSPTHLIKTRGQQVTLRCSPISGHKSVSWYQQVLGQGPQFIFQYYEKEERGRGNFPDRFSARQFPNYSSELNVNALLLGDSALYLCASSFTVMNTEAFFGQGTRLTVV.